The 25 T cell receptor beta chains below come from one sample, sequenced in a study of T cell clonality in common variable immunodeficiency. Assay used: immunoSEQ multiplex PCR; TCRdb lists only in-frame clones, some missing. The sample presents around 40,000 clones, none singletons. The specimen sequenced was peripheral blood mononuclear cells. These receptors were obtained from a person aged 18-70 years in good health.

The table lists this clone with many counts. The read comes to an end 3 residues before the CDR3 does, leaving the germline J gene to fill in the end. V usage is TRBV10-3 and J usage is TRBJ2-5; TRBD1 agrees at 7 bases. The CDR3 is made up of 13 amino acids. Germline loops: CDR1 ENHRY, CDR2 SYGVKD. J lost 1 base, V lost 7 bases, and 3 bases had no gene match. The CDR3 bases that were read are TGTGCCATCAAGACAGGGCCCCAAGAGACC. It encodes CAIKTGPQET. The full CDR3 reads CAIKTGPQETQYF.

This clone was detected ten times or more. The read comes to an end 3 residues before the CDR3 does, leaving the germline J gene to fill in the end. This sequence joins TRBV19 and TRBJ2-1; tentative D call: TRBD2 (6 bases). Trimming took 6 bases from V and 9 from J, leaving 15 bases between them. There are 13 residues in the CDR3. The germline gives CDR1 LNHDA, CDR2 SQIVND (reference sequence). CDR3 DNA, as far as it was read: TGTGCCAGTAGGGACGCCCGGGGGAGTGAG. It is translated as CASRDARGSE. The CDR3 in its entirety is CASRDARGSEQFF. The entire variable domain, with the rest obtained from reference TRBV19 and TRBJ2-1, is as follows: DGGITQSPKYLFRKEGQNVTLSCEQNLNHDAMYWYRQDPGQGLRLIYYSQIVNDFQKGDIAEGYSVSREKKESFPLTVTSAQKNPTAFYLCASRDARGSEQFFGPGTRLTVL.

Many counts were recorded for this clone. From the germline J gene comes the end of the CDR3, since the read stops 3 residues before it. The chain joins TRBV5-1 to TRBJ2-5; D ambiguous. The CDR3 totals 11 residues. In germline, CDR1 is SGHRS, CDR2 YFSETQ. V was trimmed by 2 bases and J by 5 bases, leaving 4 bases between them. CDR3 DNA, as far as it was read: TGCGCCAGCAGCTTACAGGAGACC. Protein product: CASSLQET. The whole CDR3 region reads CASSLQETQYF.

This clone was recorded many times. The missing CDR3 end, 3 residues past where the read stops, is filled in from the germline J gene. The rearrangement links TRBV15 to TRBJ2-7, with TRBD2 identical over 15 bases. The CDR3 runs 16 residues. Germline CDR1 and CDR2: LNHNV and YYDKDF (reference sequence). Losses at the gene ends were 5 bases for V and 5 bases for J; bases not matched to a gene: 7. The CDR3: CATSSQGLAGGNEQYF. Partial CDR3 DNA: TGTGCCACCAGCTCGCAGGGACTAGCGGGGGGTAACGAG.

At least ten counts were recorded for this clone. The junction shows a germline mismatch at one end, possibly a read error. The read stops 3 residues short of the end of the CDR3; the missing end is completed from the germline J gene. The chain couples TRBV4-2 to TRBJ2-7; 7 nucleotides align to TRBD1. CDR3 length: 14 residues. Germline V lookup: CDR1 LGHNA, CDR2 YNFKEQ. The CDR3 DNA, read in part, is TGCGCCAGCAGCACCCGACAGGGTATCTACGAG. Translation: CASSTRQGIYE. The entire CDR3 sequence reads CASSTRQGIYEQYF.

This clone occurred many times. With the read ending 3 residues before the CDR3 end, the germline J gene is used to fill in that end. The V and J genes are TRBV5-1 and TRBJ1-1; 7 bases map to TRBD1. Trimming at V came to 4 bases and at J to 3 bases, leaving 15 bases not matched to a gene. This CDR3 has 17 residues. Per the germline V gene, CDR1 is SGHRS and CDR2 is YFSETQ. CDR3: CASSPTFAGGQYTEAFF. The part of the CDR3 DNA that was read is TGCGCCAGCAGCCCCACATTTGCGGGGGGACAGTACACTGAA.

This clone was seen many times. The read is 3 residues too short to cover the CDR3 end, so that end is filled in from the germline J gene. The rearrangement joins TRBV6-1 to TRBJ1-3; D is perhaps TRBD1 (6 bases). The CDR3 runs 15 residues. Germline loops: CDR1 MNHNS, CDR2 SASEGT. Trimming took off 4 bases at V and 4 bases at J, with 14 bases between the two ends. CDR3 DNA (partial): TGTGCCAGCAGTGGGCGCTTTGGACAGGGAAACACC. This encodes CASSGRFGQGNT. The CDR3, in full, reads CASSGRFGQGNTIYF.

At least ten counts were recorded for this clone. The read ends 3 residues shy of where the CDR3 ends; the end is completed using the germline J gene. The gene calls are TRBV19 and TRBJ1-3, with 7 bases identical to TRBD1. The V gene end was trimmed by 4 bases and the J gene end by 2 bases; junction bases not matched to a gene: 8. The CDR3 is 16 residues long. Germline CDR1 LNHDA, CDR2 SQIVND (reference sequence). This CDR3 is CASSTPDRAAGNTIYF. CDR3 DNA, as far as it was read: TGTGCCAGTAGTACCCCCGACAGGGCAGCTGGAAACACC.

This clone has ten or more counts. The read gets to within 3 residues of the CDR3 end, and the germline J gene fills in the rest. This chain uses TRBV2 with TRBJ2-7; 10 nucleotides agree with TRBD1. The CDR3 covers 14 residues. Per germline, CDR1 SNHLY and CDR2 FYNNEI. With V trimmed by 8 bases and J by 5 bases, 9 bases remained unmatched. CDR3 sequence reads: CASRTGQGLDEQYF. Incomplete CDR3 DNA: TGTGCCAGCCGTACGGGACAGGGGTTAGACGAG.

This clone was observed at least ten times. The read gets to within 3 residues of the CDR3 end, and the germline J gene fills in the rest. The chain joins TRBV4-2 to TRBJ1-1; no firm D call. CDR1 LGHNA and CDR2 YNFKEQ come from the germline V gene. The CDR3 has 15 residues. Deletions cut 0 bases from V and 4 bases from J, with 12 bases between. Partial CDR3 DNA: TGTGCCAGCAGCCAAGATCCGTCTCCCAGCACTGAA. It codes for CASSQDPSPSTE. In full, the CDR3 reads CASSQDPSPSTEAFF.

This clone was recorded at least ten times. From the germline J gene comes the end of the CDR3, since the read stops 3 residues before it. V and J are TRBV5-1 and TRBJ1-4, with 7 bases that match TRBD1. CDR3 size: 15 residues. The V gene end was trimmed by 3 bases and the J gene end by 7 bases; junction bases not matched to a gene: 9. Germline V lookup: CDR1 SGHRS, CDR2 YFSETQ. The CDR3 region is CASSSTGDPSEKLFF. CDR3 DNA, as far as it was read: TGCGCCAGCAGCTCCACAGGGGACCCATCTGAAAAA.

This clone appeared many times. With the read ending 3 residues before the CDR3 end, the germline J gene is used to fill in that end. The gene calls are TRBV7-9 and TRBJ1-2; 7 bases align to TRBD1. The V gene end was trimmed by 3 bases and the J gene end by 1 base; junction bases not matched to a gene: 2. Germline-derived CDR1 and CDR2 are SEHNR and FQNEAQ (reference sequence). The CDR3 is made up of 14 amino acids. The part of the CDR3 DNA that was read is TGTGCCAGCAGCTTGGGGACAGATAACTATGGC. Translation: CASSLGTDNYG. The CDR3 in full is CASSLGTDNYGYTF.

This clone was recorded at least ten times. Read sequence stops 3 residues before the CDR3 end, and the germline J gene provides the missing end. The chain couples TRBV20-1 to TRBJ2-7; 7 bases map to TRBD2. The CDR3 is 13 amino acids. Germline trimming cut 1 base from V and 6 bases from J; bases unmatched to any gene: 6. The germline V gene has CDR1 DFQATT and CDR2 SNEGSKA (reference sequence). Partial CDR3 DNA: TGCAGTGCTAGAGGCGGGAGTTCCGGCGAG. It yields the protein CSARGGSSGE. In full, the CDR3 is CSARGGSSGEQYF.

This clone was seen repeatedly, ten times or more. The read gets to within 3 residues of the CDR3 end, and the germline J gene fills in the rest. The chain has TRBV30 and TRBJ1-6, with 7 bases identical to TRBD1. The germline CDR1 and CDR2 sequences are GTSNPN and SVGIG (reference sequence). This CDR3 is 13 amino acids long. The V segment lost 3 bases and the J segment 6 bases; nucleotides outside the gene matches: 2. The CDR3 bases that were read are TGTGCCTGGAGACAGGGGAGTAATTCACCC. Translation: CAWRQGSNSP. The whole CDR3 is CAWRQGSNSPLHF.

Ten or more counts support this clone. The CDR3 sequence is CASSLWGENTGELFF. The part of the CDR3 DNA that was read is TGTGCCAGCAGCTTATGGGGGGAGAACACCGGGGAG. The rearrangement joins TRBV11-1 to TRBJ2-2, with D tentatively TRBD2 (6 bases). The CDR3 end falls 3 residues outside the read, so it is completed with the germline J gene. V dropped 2 bases and J dropped 1 base, with 8 bases sitting between them. Germline-derived CDR1 and CDR2 are SGHAT and FQDESV (reference sequence). This CDR3 is 15 amino acids long.

This clone appeared many times. The observed sequence ends 3 residues before the CDR3 terminus, with the missing tail filled in from the germline J gene. This chain uses TRBV11-2 with TRBJ2-5; tentative D call: TRBD1 (6 bases). V lost 0 bases, J lost 5 bases, and 13 bases lay in between. CDR1 and CDR2 (germline): SGHAT, FQNNGV. The CDR3 extends over 15 amino acids. This CDR3 is CASSLDPTGMETQYF. CDR3 bases read: TGTGCCAGCAGCTTAGATCCTACAGGGATGGAGACC.

This clone turned up a few times. The read ends 3 residues shy of where the CDR3 ends; the end is completed using the germline J gene. The sample carries other DNA sequences with the same CDR3. The chain has TRBV20-1 and TRBJ2-7, with 9 bases matching TRBD2. Losses at the gene ends were 1 base for V and 6 bases for J; bases not matched to a gene: 7. The CDR3 covers 14 residues. Per the germline V gene, CDR1 is DFQATT and CDR2 is SNEGSKA (reference sequence). The CDR3 bases that were read are TGCAGTGCTAGAGTGACGCTAGCGGGACCCGAG. It codes for CSARVTLAGPE. The entire CDR3 is CSARVTLAGPEQYF.

This clone appeared many times. The read finishes 3 residues shy of the CDR3 end, and the germline J gene is used to complete it. V is TRBV5-6 and J is TRBJ2-7; 9 bases map to TRBD2. There are 14 residues in the CDR3. The J segment lost 5 bases and the V segment lost 4 bases, leaving 7 bases of the junction unmatched. The V gene's germline CDR1 is SGHDT and CDR2 YYEEEE. This CDR3 is CASSKSGRTDEQYF. The covered CDR3 bases are TGTGCCAGCAGCAAAAGCGGGAGGACGGACGAG.

This clone was detected many times. The read is 3 residues too short to cover the CDR3 end, so that end is filled in from the germline J gene. The chain combines TRBV7-8 with TRBJ2-1; D unclear. CDR3 length: 13 residues. V shed 1 base and J shed 7 bases, with 8 bases lying between them. Germline values: CDR1 SGHVS, CDR2 FQNEAQ. CDR3 protein: CASSLVLGNEQFF. The DNA read from the CDR3 is TGTGCCAGCAGCTTAGTATTAGGGAATGAG.

This clone occurred many times. The read ends 3 residues before the CDR3 terminus; that terminus is restored from the germline J gene. This chain joins TRBV12-5 and TRBJ1-3; 8 bases align to TRBD1. This CDR3 region has 16 residues. The junction had 6 bases not matched to a gene; V was cut back by 4 bases and J by 1 base. CDR1 and CDR2 from the germline V gene are LGHNT and FRNRAP. The CDR3 bases that were read are TGTGCTAGTGGTTCTGGACAGGGCCTTTCTGGAAACACC. This codes for CASGSGQGLSGNT. In full, the CDR3 is CASGSGQGLSGNTIYF.

On this clone itself: From the germline J gene comes the end of the CDR3, since the read stops 3 residues before it. This chain uses TRBV20-1 with TRBJ2-3; 7 bases are shared with TRBD2. The CDR3 covers 17 residues. Germline CDR1 reads DFQATT; CDR2 reads SNEGSKA (reference sequence). CDR3 protein: CSARVASGSKLQETQYF. The sequenced CDR3 bases are TGCAGTGCTAGAGTTGCTAGCGGATCGAAATTGCAAGAGACG.

Many counts were recorded for this clone. The DNA read from the CDR3 is TGTGCCAGTAGTATAACGGGTCCTGGGGGGGGCCGAGATACG. Translated, it gives CASSITGPGGGRDT. The CDR3 in full is CASSITGPGGGRDTQYF. The chain combines TRBV19 with TRBJ2-3; perhaps TRBD2 as D (7 bases). The observed sequence ends 3 residues before the CDR3 terminus, with the missing tail filled in from the germline J gene. Trimming stripped 2 bases from V and 5 bases from J, with 20 bases between. The CDR3 is 17 amino acids. Germline lookup yields CDR1 LNHDA and CDR2 SQIVND (reference sequence).

This clone was counted many times. Sequencing ends 3 residues short of the CDR3 end; the germline J gene provides the rest. The chain employs TRBV7-2 and TRBJ2-1; weak D call: TRBD1 (5 bases). V was shortened by 6 bases and J by 6 bases, with 12 bases between the two germline ends. CDR1 is SGHTA and CDR2 is FQGNSA in the germline V gene. The CDR3 is 13 amino acids. The DNA read from the CDR3 is TGTGCCAGCAGTTTCCAGCAGGGCAATGAG. Translated, it gives CASSFQQGNE. The full CDR3 protein is CASSFQQGNEQFF.

Many counts were recorded for this clone. The observed sequence ends 3 residues before the CDR3 terminus, with the missing tail filled in from the germline J gene. This sequence joins TRBV18 and TRBJ1-5, with unresolved D. This CDR3 comprises 16 residues. Germline V gene data show CDR1 as KGHSH and CDR2 as LQKENI. The V gene lost 3 bases and the J gene lost 0 bases, with 12 bases spanning the gap. CDR3 sequence reads: CASSPEVPNSNQPQHF. The sequenced part of the CDR3 DNA is TGTGCCAGCTCACCCGAGGTCCCGAATAGCAATCAGCCC.

Ten or more counts support this clone. The read ends 3 residues shy of where the CDR3 ends; the end is completed using the germline J gene. The chain carries TRBV30 and TRBJ1-4, with 9 bases matching TRBD1. The length of the CDR3 is 14 residues. CDR1 is GTSNPN, CDR2 SVGIG, per germline (reference sequence). V dropped 1 base and J dropped 10; count of bases not matched to a gene: 7. Partial CDR3 DNA: TGTGCCTGGAGTGCCCGGGACAGGGACGGAAAA. This encodes CAWSARDRDGK. The entire CDR3 sequence reads CAWSARDRDGKLFF. The entire variable domain, with the rest obtained from reference TRBV30 and TRBJ1-4, is as follows: SQTIHQWPATLVQPVGSPLSLECTVEGTSNPNLYWYRQAAGRGLQLLFYSVGIGQISSEVPQNLSASRPQDRQFILSSKKLLLSDSGFYLCAWSARDRDGKLFFGSGTQLSVL.